This T cell receptor beta chain is drawn from a study of T cells in Graves' hyperthyroidism and ophthalmopathy. As for the study in general: Peripheral blood was drawn at first diagnosis, prior to all treatment.

The CDR3 is 14 amino acids. Germline V gene data show CDR1 as DFQATT and CDR2 as SNEGSKA (reference sequence). With 5 bases clipped from V and 0 bases from J, the junction kept 4 bases outside the gene matches. Overall study results and limits: Most thyroid clonotypes that were expanded above 0.001 also turned up in blood. Through a model of 13 V-J features, ophthalmopathy was separated from stable hyperthyroidism.

Uncontrolled infection, other autoimmune disease, pregnancy or lactation excluded patients. This clonotype was detected ten times or more. Its antigen is as yet unknown. Amplified regions were TCR beta CDR3 sequences from RNA transcripts. The HTBI primer set served for first-round RT-PCR of the TCR CDR3. MiXCR, run by TCRdb on the multiplex PCR reads, gives a single entry per CDR3 protein. The data contain approximately 200,000 distinct CDR3 sequences, 15% to 20% of them singletons. The sequence was collected from a man aged 40-49 years with Graves' hyperthyroidism. Sequenced sample: blood. This chain links TRBV20-1 with TRBJ2-4; TRBD2 agrees at 7 bases. The CDR3 spells CSAGGVLAKNIQYF. CDR3 nucleotide sequence: TGCAGTGCTGGGGGGGTCTTAGCCAAAAACATTCAGTACTTC.